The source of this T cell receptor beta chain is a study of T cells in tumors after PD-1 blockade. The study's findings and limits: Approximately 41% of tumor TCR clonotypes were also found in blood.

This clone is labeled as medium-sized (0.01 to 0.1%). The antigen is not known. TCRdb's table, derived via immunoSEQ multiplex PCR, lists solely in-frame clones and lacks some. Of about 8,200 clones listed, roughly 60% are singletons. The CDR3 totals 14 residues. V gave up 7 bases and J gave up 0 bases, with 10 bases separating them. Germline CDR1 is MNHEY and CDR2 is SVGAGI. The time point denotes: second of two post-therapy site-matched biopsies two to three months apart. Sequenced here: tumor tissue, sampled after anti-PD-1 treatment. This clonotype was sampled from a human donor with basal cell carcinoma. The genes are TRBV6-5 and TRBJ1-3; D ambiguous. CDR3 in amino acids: CASIATASGNTIYF. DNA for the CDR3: TGTGCCAGCATTGCGACGGCCTCTGGAAACACCATATATTTT.